This T cell receptor beta chain was captured in a study of OX40 agonist ivuxolimab in advanced cancers. General study points: Still undetermined is the antigen specificity of the expanded peripheral T cells. Expanded clones were, on average, more numerous in CD8+ T cells than in CD4+.

Germline CDR1 is SGHAT and CDR2 is FQNNGV. This CDR3 comprises 15 residues. The J segment lost 5 bases and the V segment lost 5 bases, leaving 10 bases of the junction unmatched. Data came from immunoSEQ multiplex PCR; TCRdb stores just in-frame clones and leaves some out. The profile shows over 50,000 clones, 70% to 90% of them singletons. Remarks on this clone: The antigen is unknown.

The receptor comes from an adult with an advanced solid tumor such as melanoma, head and neck, liver or kidney cancer. This chain uses TRBV11-2 with TRBJ2-5; 8 bases align to TRBD1. The starting material was CD4+ or CD8+ T cells sorted from blood, obtained in a trial of the OX40 agonist ivuxolimab. CDR3 loop: CASSQGALPGETQYF. The DNA of the CDR3 is TGTGCCAGCAGCCAGGGGGCACTCCCCGGGGAGACCCAGTACTTC.